One T cell receptor beta chain is described in this entry. Sequencing was performed with immunoSEQ multiplex PCR; in TCRdb, only in-frame clones are kept and a portion is missing. The sample lists some 330,000 clones, around 87% occurring once. This entry belongs to a study of blood T cell repertoires in COVID-19. The CDR3 length is 14 residues. Trimming took 4 bases from V and 4 from J, leaving 11 bases between them. CDR1 is MGHRA and CDR2 is YSYEKL in the germline V gene. What was sequenced was peripheral blood. The sequence came from a woman in her forties or fifties with active or convalescent COVID-19. The J gene is TRBJ1-3, the V gene TRBV4-1; maybe TRBD1 (5 bases). The CDR3 is CASSPRALGNTIYF. The CDR3 nucleotides read TGCGCCAGCAGCCCCAGGGCTCTCGGAAACACCATATATTTT.